These 30 T cell receptor beta chains originate from one sample sequenced in a study of human T cells and chemical hapten exposure (TCRdb year 2021). The method was RACE. Sequencing instrument: NextSeq 500. The public reads were run again by TCRdb, first through fastp at Q25 and then through MiXCR, and only productive beta chains were kept. For every CDR3 protein sequence, its rows merge into one entry that carries the most common genes and DNA. Counted in this sample were roughly 360,000 distinct CDR3 sequences; more than 4.5% of them appeared once. Together, the top ten hold 2% to 2.5% of the sample. The meaning of the sample's time point label: patch test 1, 2 weeks after DPC sensitization. This specimen's treatment or condition label, per the study, means: therapeutic diphenylcyclopropenone sensitization with weekly scalp DPC. Source: whole blood, taken in connection with sensitization to the hapten diphenylcyclopropenone (DPC). These receptors were taken from a woman aged 50 to 65 with alopecia areata. Some clones in this sample may be carry-over from other donors' samples.

This clonotype was seen more than once but under ten times. The chain employs TRBV20-1 and TRBJ2-1, with 16 bases matching TRBD2. V lost 6 bases, J lost 6 bases, and 5 bases stayed unmatched. This CDR3 region has 15 residues. Germline values: CDR1 DFQATT, CDR2 SNEGSKA (reference sequence). DNA of the CDR3: TGCAGTGCAACGGGACTAGCGGGAGGGATCAATGAGCAGTTCTTC. It is translated as CSATGLAGGINEQFF.

This clonotype was observed at least ten times. CDR3 loop: CASSPPGRGGYTF. The CDR3 DNA follows: TGTGCCAGCAGCCCCCCAGGCAGAGGAGGCTACACCTTC. The V call is TRBV7-2, the J call TRBJ1-2; D unclear. The CDR3 has 13 residues. V was pared by 5 bases and J by 8 bases, with 15 bases between. Looked up from germline, CDR1 is SGHTA and CDR2 is FQGNSA.

The rearrangement links TRBV4-2 to TRBJ1-5; TRBD1 might be the D (5 bases). This CDR3 is 15 amino acids long. Germline CDR1 is LGHNA and CDR2 is YNFKEQ. V lost 4 bases to trimming and J lost 6 bases, with 16 bases between them. The CDR3 DNA is TGTGCCAGCAGCCCGGAGGCAGGGTTCGGTCAGCCCCAGCATTTT. It translates to CASSPEAGFGQPQHF.

CDR3 amino acids: CASSMIQGRSDTQYF. The DNA for the CDR3 is TGTGCCAGTAGTATGATCCAGGGGAGATCAGATACGCAGTATTTT. The chain couples TRBV19 to TRBJ2-3, with a possible D match to TRBD1 (6 bases). The CDR3 runs 15 residues. V shed 3 bases and J shed 4 bases, with 14 bases lying between them. Germline-derived CDR1 and CDR2 are LNHDA and SQIVND (reference sequence).

This clonotype has only a few counts. V gene TRBV9 combines with J gene TRBJ2-3, with 8 bases identical to TRBD2. This CDR3 comprises 18 residues. The V segment lost 3 bases and the J segment 2 bases; nucleotides outside the gene matches: 14. Germline lookup yields CDR1 SGDLS and CDR2 YYNGEE. CDR3 DNA sequence: TGTGCCAGCAGCGAATCCTCGGGGGGGCAGTACTTCACAGATACGCAGTATTTT. Translating it yields CASSESSGGQYFTDTQYF.

In this sample, this clonotype turned up many times. The gene calls are TRBV6-2 or TRBV6-3 and TRBJ2-3; 9 bases are a match to TRBD2. The CDR3 loop spans 15 amino acids. After removal of 7 bases from V and 3 bases from J, the junction contained 8 bases not matched to a gene. Germline assignment: CDR1 MNHEY and CDR2 SVGEGT. CDR3 region: CASTVTSGTTDTQYF. CDR3 nucleotide sequence: TGTGCCAGCACCGTGACTAGCGGCACTACAGATACGCAGTATTTT.

The chain recombines TRBV20-1 with TRBJ1-2; possible D gene TRBD1, 6 bases. Germline CDR1 reads DFQATT; CDR2 reads SNEGSKA (reference sequence). V gave up 6 bases and J gave up 0 bases, with 11 bases separating them. The CDR3 spans 13 residues. CDR3 in DNA: TGCAGTGCCCCGGACAGATCTAACTATGGCTACACCTTC. Amino acid sequence: CSAPDRSNYGYTF.

This clonotype was seen only a few times. The chain couples TRBV3-1 to TRBJ1-6; D perhaps matches TRBD1 (5 bases). Per the germline V gene, CDR1 is LGHDT and CDR2 is YNNKEL (reference sequence). This CDR3 has 14 residues. Trimming pared 0 bases from V and 10 bases from J, leaving 10 bases between. The chain's CDR3 is CASSQDRVSSPLHF. CDR3 nucleotides: TGTGCCAGCAGCCAAGACAGGGTATCATCACCCCTCCACTTT. Full variable domain (rest looked up from reference TRBV3-1 and TRBJ1-6): DTAVSQTPKYLVTQMGNDKSIKCEQNLGHDTMYWYKQDSKKFLKIMFSYNNKELIINETVPNRFSPKSPDKAHLNLHINSLELGDSAVYFCASSQDRVSSPLHFGNGTRLTVT.

The chain uses TRBV4-2 and TRBJ2-2, with 9 bases fitting TRBD2. Germline V gene sequence: CDR1 LGHNA, CDR2 YNFKEQ. There are 16 residues in the CDR3. Trimming removed 0 bases from V and 6 bases from J; junction bases left unmatched: 5. This CDR3 reads CASSQETRLAAGELFF. The CDR3 nucleotides are TGTGCCAGCAGCCAAGAGACGAGACTAGCGGCCGGGGAGCTGTTTTTT.

This clonotype was counted ten times or more. The V and J genes are TRBV9 and TRBJ2-1; 11 positions agree with TRBD2. Germline CDR1 is SGDLS and CDR2 is YYNGEE. This CDR3 has 16 amino acids. The V and J ends lost 3 bases and 6 bases, in that order; junction bases with no gene match: 8. This CDR3 is CASSGASGGFLNEQFF. The CDR3, as DNA: TGTGCCAGCAGCGGGGCTAGCGGGGGGTTTCTCAATGAGCAGTTCTTC.

This clonotype has a count of ten or more. The gene calls are TRBV29-1 and TRBJ2-7; D may be TRBD2 (6 bases). Trimming removed 4 bases from V and 2 bases from J, with 18 bases in between. CDR1 is SQVTM and CDR2 is ANQGSEA in the germline V gene. This CDR3 has 15 residues. The CDR3: CSVVPDGGETYEQYF. CDR3 bases: TGCAGCGTTGTCCCCGACGGAGGGGAGACCTACGAGCAGTACTTC.

This sequence joins TRBV7-8 and TRBJ2-5; D unclear. Germline assignment: CDR1 SGHVS and CDR2 FQNEAQ. V was trimmed by 1 base and J by 0 bases, leaving 9 bases between them. This CDR3 has 15 residues. CDR3 nucleotide sequence: TGTGCCAGCAGCTTAGAAGGCACCAACCAAGAGACCCAGTACTTC. Residues: CASSLEGTNQETQYF.

The gene calls are TRBV7-2 and TRBJ2-7; D is perhaps TRBD2 (6 bases). Trimming removed 1 base from V and 5 bases from J, with 12 bases in between. The CDR3 sequence is 14 residues long. Germline V CDR1 and CDR2: SGHTA, FQGNSA. CDR3 in amino acids: CASSLGRRVNEQYF. CDR3 in DNA: TGTGCCAGCAGCTTAGGGCGGAGGGTCAACGAGCAGTACTTC.

This clonotype was recorded many times. The rearrangement uses TRBV7-2 and TRBJ2-3; 9 positions match TRBD2. V gave up 3 bases and J gave up 4 bases; unmatched junction bases: 2. The CDR3 spans 14 residues. Per germline, CDR1 SGHTA and CDR2 FQGNSA. CDR3 in DNA: TGTGCCAGCAGCTTCCGACTAGCGGCAGATACGCAGTATTTT. It translates to CASSFRLAADTQYF.

Remarks on this clonotype: A much larger clonotype is one base distant, so this may be a read error. This sequence joins TRBV20-1 and TRBJ2-1; 7 bases fit TRBD2. The V gene end was trimmed by 5 bases and the J gene end by 3 bases; junction bases not matched to a gene: 10. The CDR3 spans 15 residues. Germline V lookup: CDR1 DFQATT, CDR2 SNEGSKA (reference sequence). The CDR3 sequence is CSAPGDGGIYNEQFF. The CDR3 coding sequence is TGCAGTGCTCCTGGGGACGGGGGGATCTACAATGAGCAGTTCTTC.

This clonotype was observed many times. This chain joins TRBV5-6 and TRBJ1-1; 11 bases line up with TRBD1. The V gene end was trimmed by 4 bases and the J gene end by 3 bases; junction bases not matched to a gene: 17. The CDR3 sequence is 19 residues long. Germline CDR1 is SGHDT and CDR2 is YYEEEE. As DNA, the CDR3 is TGTGCCAGCAGCCCCCCCGCCGGGACAGGGGGTTTGTGGGACACTGAAGCTTTCTTT. The encoded protein is CASSPPAGTGGLWDTEAFF.

This clonotype was counted ten times or more. The chain links TRBV7-2 to TRBJ2-1, with TRBD1 matching over 8 bases. CDR1 is SGHTA, CDR2 FQGNSA, per germline. Unmatched junction bases numbered 3, after V lost 0 bases and J lost 2 bases. CDR3 length: 16 residues. In nucleotides, the CDR3 is TGTGCCAGCAGCTTAGCCTGGGACAGGCCCTACAATGAGCAGTTCTTC. As protein: CASSLAWDRPYNEQFF.

The chain combines TRBV12-3 or TRBV12-4 with TRBJ1-5, with D unresolved. This CDR3 is 15 amino acids long. Trimming took off 3 bases at V and 3 bases at J, with 12 bases between the two ends. The CDR3, as DNA: TGTGCCAGCAGTTTCTCGGGGAGTCACAATCAGCCCCAGCATTTT. Protein: CASSFSGSHNQPQHF.

As for this clonotype: A much larger clone differs by one base, so this may be a read error. The genes are TRBV7-2 and TRBJ2-3; 8 nucleotides line up with TRBD2. There are 17 residues in the CDR3. Germline V CDR1 and CDR2: SGHTA, FQGNSA. The CDR3 nucleotides read TGTGCCAGCAGCCCTCCCCCCAGCGGGAGTCGGGTTAGGACGCAGAATTTT. Residues: CASSPPPSGSRVRTQNF.

This rearrangement joins TRBV20-1 to TRBJ1-5; 10 bases are shared with TRBD1. The germline V gene has CDR1 DFQATT and CDR2 SNEGSKA (reference sequence). Trimming removed 3 bases from V and 4 bases from J; junction bases left unmatched: 15. The CDR3 extends over 18 amino acids. The CDR3 nucleotides read TGCAGTGCTAGTGCGGGGGGACAGGGGACATGGGATAATCAGCCCCAGCATTTT. Translating it yields CSASAGGQGTWDNQPQHF.

Many counts were recorded for this clonotype. V and J are TRBV12-3 or TRBV12-4 and TRBJ1-5; maybe TRBD1 (5 bases). The CDR3 is 11 amino acids. Trimming took off 5 bases at V and 11 bases at J, with 10 bases between the two ends. CDR3 sequence reads: CASSPGLSQHF. Written as DNA, the CDR3 is TGTGCCAGCAGTCCGGGACTTTCCCAGCATTTT.

The chain carries TRBV20-1 and TRBJ1-1; possible D gene TRBD1, 6 bases. The CDR3 contains 17 residues. With 1 base removed from V and 5 bases from J, the gap between germline ends came to 23 bases. Germline V gene sequence: CDR1 DFQATT, CDR2 SNEGSKA (reference sequence). This chain's CDR3 is CSARGISPDSLGTEAFF. For the CDR3, the DNA is TGCAGTGCTAGAGGCATCTCCCCGGACAGTTTGGGGACTGAAGCTTTCTTT.

This clonotype was seen at least ten times. The chain joins TRBV18 to TRBJ2-7; either TRBD1 or TRBD2 may fit D (7 bases each). This CDR3 contains 15 residues. From germline, CDR1 is KGHSH and CDR2 LQKENI. The germline V and J ends were trimmed by 0 bases and 6 bases, with 15 bases remaining between them. The CDR3 sequence is CASSPPQGGAAEQYF. CDR3 DNA sequence: TGTGCCAGCTCACCACCCCAGGGGGGGGCTGCCGAGCAGTACTTC.

The sample holds a few counts of this clonotype. The chain is built from TRBV11-2 and TRBJ2-7, with D possibly being TRBD1 (6 bases). Germline V CDR1 and CDR2: SGHAT, FQNNGV. Trimming stripped 0 bases from V and 2 bases from J, with 14 bases between. The CDR3 is 16 amino acids. The CDR3 is CASSLELGHLTYEQYF. The CDR3 nucleotides read TGTGCCAGCAGCTTAGAATTGGGACACCTCACCTACGAGCAGTACTTC. Full variable domain (outside the CDR3, taken from reference TRBV11-2 and TRBJ2-7): EAGVAQSPRYKIIEKRQSVAFWCNPISGHATLYWYQQILGQGPKLLIQFQNNGVVDDSQLPKDRFSAERLKGVDSTLKIQPAKLEDSAVYLCASSLELGHLTYEQYFGPGTRLTVT.

The chain recombines TRBV7-2 with TRBJ2-5; no definite D call. The CDR3 length is 15 residues. Trimming stripped 8 bases from V and 4 bases from J, with 20 bases between. Germline-derived CDR1 and CDR2 are SGHTA and FQGNSA. CDR3 nucleotide sequence: TGTGCCAGCGGCCCGGGTGGAAGGGCAATAGAGACCCAGTACTTC. It translates to CASGPGGRAIETQYF.

The chain combines TRBV5-1 with TRBJ1-1, with D tentatively TRBD1 (6 bases). Germline V gene sequence: CDR1 SGHRS, CDR2 YFSETQ. CDR3 size: 14 residues. Trimming removed 2 bases at V and 6 bases at J, with 14 bases between. The CDR3 sequence: CASSFQGQLAEAFF. CDR3 DNA: TGCGCCAGCAGCTTCCAAGGACAGCTCGCTGAAGCTTTCTTT.

This clonotype was seen more than once but under ten times. V and J are TRBV11-3 and TRBJ2-7, with 10 bases aligning to TRBD2. The germline gives CDR1 SGHNT, CDR2 YENEEA. This CDR3 is built from 13 residues. V was pared by 4 bases and J by 5 bases, with 2 bases of the junction left unmatched. CDR3 bases: TGTGCCAGCAGCTCTAGCGGGAGCGACGAGCAGTACTTC. Translating it yields CASSSSGSDEQYF. Full variable domain (outside the CDR3, taken from reference TRBV11-3 and TRBJ2-7): EAGVVQSPRYKIIEKKQPVAFWCNPISGHNTLYWYLQNLGQGPELLIRYENEEAVDDSQLPKDRFSAERLKGVDSTLKIQPAELGDSAVYLCASSSSGSDEQYFGPGTRLTVT.

This clonotype showed up just a few times. The V and J genes are TRBV9 and TRBJ2-5; tentatively, D is TRBD1 (5 bases). CDR3 length equals 16 residues. The V end was cut by 0 bases, the J end by 2 bases, with 14 bases between. The germline CDR1 and CDR2 sequences are SGDLS and YYNGEE. The DNA of the CDR3 is TGTGCCAGCAGCGTAGAGGGCAGGGCCTTTCAAGAGACCCAGTACTTC. Protein sequence: CASSVEGRAFQETQYF.

The chain employs TRBV5-1 and TRBJ2-5; D possibly corresponds to TRBD2 (5 bases). Looked up from germline, CDR1 is SGHRS and CDR2 is YFSETQ. Trimming pared 4 bases from V and 1 base from J, leaving 11 bases between. This CDR3 is built from 14 residues. In DNA, the CDR3 is TGCGCCAGCAGCGTGTGGACTCCCCAAGAGACCCAGTACTTC. This encodes CASSVWTPQETQYF.

This clonotype was observed many times. The rearrangement joins TRBV20-1 to TRBJ2-3; TRBD2 aligns across 7 bases. V trimming: 6 bases; J trimming: 4 bases; junction bases outside the gene matches: 13. The CDR3 has 15 residues. In germline, CDR1 is DFQATT, CDR2 SNEGSKA (reference sequence). Here the CDR3 reads CSANTKAGRADTQYF. The CDR3 DNA follows: TGCAGTGCGAACACCAAAGCGGGAAGGGCAGATACGCAGTATTTT.